This TCR beta chain was retrieved from a study of T cell clonality in common variable immunodeficiency. This clone was counted many times. The antigen remains unidentified. Read data end 3 residues before the CDR3 end; the end is taken from the germline J gene. V shed 7 bases and J shed 4 bases, with 12 bases lying between them. CDR1 is SQVTM and CDR2 is ANQGSEA in the germline V gene. The CDR3 is 12 amino acids. Study findings and constraints: Shared TCRbeta clones were fewer between CVID subjects than controls. Patient heterogeneity in the CVID cohort limited correlations between repertoire features and clinical complications. Reportedly, TCR beta sequences from common variable immunodeficiency showed fewer deletions and N-nucleotide insertions. TCRbeta clonality was increased in CVID versus healthy controls.

Sequencing input was equivalent genomic DNA from CVID and controls. Clones were read by immunoSEQ multiplex PCR, and TCRdb kept only the in-frame ones, dropping some. This set yields roughly 23,000 clones and no singletons; the top ten hold roughly 9.6%. The chain joins TRBV29-1 to TRBJ2-3; TRBD1 is a possible D gene (5 bases). The sample taken for sequencing was peripheral blood mononuclear cells. This clonotype was obtained from a human donor with common variable immunodeficiency. The CDR3 spells CSGRQSSDTQYF. The sequenced CDR3 bases are TGCAGCGGCCGACAGAGCTCAGATACG.